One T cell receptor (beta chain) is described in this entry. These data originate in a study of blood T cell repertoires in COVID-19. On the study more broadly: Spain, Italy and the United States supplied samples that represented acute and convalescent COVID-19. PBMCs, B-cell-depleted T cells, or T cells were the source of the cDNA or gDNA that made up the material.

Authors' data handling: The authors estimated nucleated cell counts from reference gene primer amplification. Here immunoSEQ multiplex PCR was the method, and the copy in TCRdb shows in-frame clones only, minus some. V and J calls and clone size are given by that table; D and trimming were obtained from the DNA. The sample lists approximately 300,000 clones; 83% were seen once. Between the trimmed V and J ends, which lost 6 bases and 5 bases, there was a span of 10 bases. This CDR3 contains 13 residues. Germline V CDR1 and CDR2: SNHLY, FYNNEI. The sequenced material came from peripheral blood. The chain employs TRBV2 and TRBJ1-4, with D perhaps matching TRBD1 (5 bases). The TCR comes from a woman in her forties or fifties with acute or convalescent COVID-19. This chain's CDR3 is CASRTELNEKLFF. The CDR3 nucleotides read TGTGCCAGCAGGACAGAGTTAAATGAAAAACTGTTTTTT.